Below are 21 T cell receptor beta chains sequenced from a single sample in a study of shared clonotypes between healthy human individuals. Profiled with immunoSEQ multiplex PCR; TCRdb holds only in-frame clones, not every one. The sample has approximately 1,000,000 clones; roughly 80% are singletons. Sequencing used memory CD4+ T cells from PBMCs. Subset in this sample: CD45RA-negative fraction. The receptor set was obtained from a man between 18 and 35 years old in good health. Some clones in this sample may be carry-over from other donors' samples.

This chain uses TRBV19 with TRBJ2-1; D not resolved. Trimming took 11 bases from V and 1 from J, leaving 12 bases between them. Per the germline V gene, CDR1 is LNHDA and CDR2 is SQIVND (reference sequence). The CDR3 runs 13 residues. As DNA, the CDR3 is TGTGCCGCCAGCCCAACGTCCTACAATGAGCAGTTCTTC. It is translated as CAASPTSYNEQFF.

This clone appeared a single time. The gene calls are TRBV27 and TRBJ2-1, with D possibly being TRBD1 (5 bases). From germline, CDR1 is MNHEY and CDR2 SMNVEV (reference sequence). The CDR3 is 12 amino acids. The V end lost 6 bases, the J end lost 9 bases, and 12 bases lay between the germline ends. CDR3 nucleotide sequence: TGTGCCAGCAGAGCCCAGGGAAGTGAGCAGTTCTTC. It is translated as CASRAQGSEQFF.

This chain joins TRBV12-5 and TRBJ2-3; the match to TRBD2 covers 7 bases. Germline CDR1 LGHNT, CDR2 FRNRAP. CDR3 length: 18 amino acids. Unmatched junction bases numbered 15, after V lost 6 bases and J lost 0 bases. The CDR3 here is CASGVALASGDSTDTQYF. The CDR3 region has the DNA TGTGCTAGTGGGGTGGCTTTGGCTAGCGGAGACAGCACAGATACGCAGTATTTT.

This clone was seen more than once but under ten times. The CDR3 DNA reads as TGTGCCAGCATCGCGTCGGGAGGGGTCTATGGCTACACCTTC. Translating gives CASIASGGVYGYTF. The chain links TRBV6-5 to TRBJ1-2, with D maybe TRBD1 (5 bases). V lost 7 bases and J 4 bases, leaving 16 bases between the germline ends. The CDR3 spans 14 residues. CDR1 and CDR2 from the germline V gene are MNHEY and SVGAGI.

The chain is built from TRBV30 and TRBJ1-1, with 10 bases fitting TRBD1. The CDR3 length is 13 residues. V shed 8 bases, J shed 1 base, and the junction held 4 bases outside the gene matches. Looked up from germline, CDR1 is GTSNPN and CDR2 is SVGIG (reference sequence). The CDR3 DNA reads TGTGCCAGGACAGGGGGTTCGAACACTGAAGCTTTCTTT. Its protein is CARTGGSNTEAFF.

The CDR3 nucleotides read TGCAGTGCTGCCGGGGCCCGGGAGCAGTACTTC. Encoded protein: CSAAGAREQYF. V usage is TRBV20-1 and J usage is TRBJ2-7, with D perhaps given as TRBD1 or TRBD2 (5 bases each). V dropped 5 bases and J dropped 7 bases, with 12 bases sitting between them. Germline CDR1 reads DFQATT; CDR2 reads SNEGSKA (reference sequence). This CDR3 spans 11 amino acids.

The J gene is TRBJ2-5, the V gene TRBV28, with 11 bases that match TRBD2. In germline, CDR1 is MDHEN, CDR2 SYDVKM. This CDR3 spans 13 amino acids. Trimming at V came to 6 bases and at J to 7 bases, leaving 4 bases not matched to a gene. The CDR3 region has the DNA TGTGCCAGCAGGACCGGGACTAGCGGGACCCAGTACTTC. It translates to CASRTGTSGTQYF.

V gene TRBV23-1 combines with J gene TRBJ2-3; 13 nucleotides align to TRBD2. TRBV23-1 is an ORF; its function is uncertain. Unmatched junction bases numbered 12, after V lost 4 bases and J lost 2 bases. This CDR3 contains 19 residues. The DNA for the CDR3 is TGCGCCAGCAGTCTCGTACTAGCGGGAGGGCCATATACCACAGATACGCAGTATTTT. Its protein is CASSLVLAGGPYTTDTQYF.

This sequence joins TRBV6-5 and TRBJ1-2; D not certain. V lost 5 bases, J lost 8 bases, and 18 bases lay in between. The CDR3 is 14 amino acids. Germline CDR1 is MNHEY and CDR2 is SVGAGI. For the CDR3, the DNA is TGTGCCAGCAGTGGAAGTGGGTCCTCTAGGGGCTACACCTTC. Translating it yields CASSGSGSSRGYTF.

This chain uses TRBV5-1 with TRBJ2-1; D possibly corresponds to TRBD1 (5 bases). This CDR3 is 16 amino acids long. Germline CDR1 SGHRS, CDR2 YFSETQ. Trimming removed 0 bases at V and 0 bases at J, with 10 bases between. The DNA of the CDR3 is TGCGCCAGCAGCTTGGATGGACAACTCTCCTACAATGAGCAGTTCTTC. Residues: CASSLDGQLSYNEQFF.

Note on this clone: Other DNA sequences in this specimen translate into the identical CDR3. The chain employs TRBV30 and TRBJ2-3; unclear D gene. The CDR3 is 11 residues long. Trimming shortened V by 0 bases and J by 3 bases, and 1 base separated the two germline ends. CDR1 GTSNPN and CDR2 SVGIG come from the germline V gene (reference sequence). CDR3 nucleotides: TGTGCCTGGAGTGTTACAGATACGCAGTATTTT. Translation gives CAWSVTDTQYF.

The CDR3, as DNA: TGCAGCGTTCCAGGGACAGGGGGAGGCTATGGCTACACCTTC. Its protein product is CSVPGTGGGYGYTF. The rearrangement links TRBV29-1 to TRBJ1-2, with 11 bases fitting TRBD1. Germline-derived CDR1 and CDR2 are SQVTM and ANQGSEA. The CDR3 loop spans 14 amino acids. V was clipped by 5 bases and J by 4 bases; unmatched bases: 6.

The chain employs TRBV2 and TRBJ2-3; D might be TRBD1 (6 bases). The ends were cut back, 2 bases at V and 5 bases at J, with 14 bases in the middle. The CDR3 loop spans 15 amino acids. Germline V gene sequence: CDR1 SNHLY, CDR2 FYNNEI. CDR3 bases: TGTGCCAGCAGTGAACTCATGGCAGGGGAAGATACGCAGTATTTT. Translated, it gives CASSELMAGEDTQYF.

A few counts support this clone. This chain's CDR3 is CASSHRQGGYTF. CDR3 in DNA: TGTGCCAGCAGCCACCGCCAAGGTGGCTACACCTTC. The V call is TRBV11-2, the J call TRBJ1-2; D is ambiguous. The V gene's germline CDR1 is SGHAT and CDR2 FQNNGV. The CDR3 sequence is 12 residues long. V shed 5 bases and J shed 7 bases, with 11 bases lying between them. Based on the CDR3 plus reference TRBV11-2 and TRBJ1-2, the full variable domain is EAGVAQSPRYKIIEKRQSVAFWCNPISGHATLYWYQQILGQGPKLLIQFQNNGVVDDSQLPKDRFSAERLKGVDSTLKIQPAKLEDSAVYLCASSHRQGGYTFGSGTRLTVV.

This clone was seen just once. At the DNA level, this CDR3 is encoded by other sequences in the same sample as well. V is TRBV18 and J is TRBJ1-5; no reliable D call. The germline V gene encodes CDR1 KGHSH and CDR2 LQKENI. The V and J ends lost 3 bases and 7 bases respectively, with 10 bases between them. This CDR3 has 13 amino acids. The CDR3: CASSPGENQPQHF. In DNA, the CDR3 is TGTGCCAGCTCACCGGGAGAGAACCAGCCCCAGCATTTT.

This clone has a single count. The chain uses TRBV2 and TRBJ1-1; 9 bases match TRBD1. Per germline, CDR1 SNHLY and CDR2 FYNNEI. The CDR3 has 14 amino acids. The junction had 4 bases not matched to a gene; V was cut back by 3 bases and J by 5 bases. CDR3 DNA sequence: TGTGCCAGCAGTGATCGACAGGGGGGGACTGAAGCTTTCTTT. It translates to CASSDRQGGTEAFF.

The V and J genes are TRBV18 and TRBJ1-3; TRBD1 is a possible D gene (6 bases). The germline V and J ends were trimmed by 4 bases and 2 bases, with 12 bases remaining between them. The CDR3 spans 15 residues. Per the germline V gene, CDR1 is KGHSH and CDR2 is LQKENI. The CDR3 sequence: CASSLTRQAGNTIYF. The CDR3 DNA sequence: TGTGCCAGCTCACTAACGAGACAGGCTGGAAACACCATATATTTT.

This clone was observed a few times. This chain links TRBV7-2 with TRBJ1-2, with unresolved D. Germline values: CDR1 SGHTA, CDR2 FQGNSA. V dropped 1 base and J dropped 6 bases, with 9 bases sitting between them. The CDR3 totals 13 residues. The CDR3 here is CASSLGQADGYTF. The CDR3 DNA is TGTGCCAGCAGCTTAGGACAAGCTGATGGCTACACCTTC.

The chain uses TRBV27 and TRBJ1-1; D is undetermined. V gave up 0 bases and J gave up 4 bases, with 12 bases separating them. This CDR3 spans 15 amino acids. CDR1 and CDR2 (germline): MNHEY, SMNVEV (reference sequence). This CDR3 is CASSLSAPWGTEAFF. CDR3 DNA sequence: TGTGCCAGCAGTTTATCAGCCCCCTGGGGCACTGAAGCTTTCTTT.

The genes are TRBV5-1 and TRBJ1-2; a possible D gene is TRBD1 (6 bases). The CDR3 totals 14 residues. Germline V gives CDR1 SGHRS, CDR2 YFSETQ. V was trimmed by 2 bases and J by 4 bases, leaving 12 bases between them. In DNA, the CDR3 is TGCGCCAGCAGCTTAAATACAGGGATCTATGGCTACACCTTC. Amino acid sequence: CASSLNTGIYGYTF.

This clone appeared a few times. This rearrangement joins TRBV18 to TRBJ1-3, with 7 bases identical to TRBD1. This CDR3 region has 16 residues. V lost 3 bases to trimming and J lost 2 bases; unmatched junction nucleotides: 7. Germline CDR1 and CDR2: KGHSH and LQKENI. The CDR3 DNA follows: TGTGCCAGCTCACCCGACCAGACAGGGACTGGAAACACCATATATTTT. Amino acid sequence: CASSPDQTGTGNTIYF.